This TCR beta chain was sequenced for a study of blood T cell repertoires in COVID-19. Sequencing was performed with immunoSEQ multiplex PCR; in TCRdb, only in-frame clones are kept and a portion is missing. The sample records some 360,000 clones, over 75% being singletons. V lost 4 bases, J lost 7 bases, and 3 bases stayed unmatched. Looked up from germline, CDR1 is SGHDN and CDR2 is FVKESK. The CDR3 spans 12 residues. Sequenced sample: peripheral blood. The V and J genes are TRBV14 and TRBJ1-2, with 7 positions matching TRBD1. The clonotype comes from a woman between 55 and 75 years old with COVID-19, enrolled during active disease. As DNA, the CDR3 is TGTGCCAGCAGCCGCCGGGACAGTGGCTACACCTTC. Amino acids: CASSRRDSGYTF. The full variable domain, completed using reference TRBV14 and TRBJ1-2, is EAGVTQFPSHSVIEKGQTVTLRCDPISGHDNLYWYRRVMGKEIKFLLHFVKESKQDESGMPNNRFLAERTGGTYSTLKVQPAELEDSGVYFCASSRRDSGYTFGSGTRLTVV.